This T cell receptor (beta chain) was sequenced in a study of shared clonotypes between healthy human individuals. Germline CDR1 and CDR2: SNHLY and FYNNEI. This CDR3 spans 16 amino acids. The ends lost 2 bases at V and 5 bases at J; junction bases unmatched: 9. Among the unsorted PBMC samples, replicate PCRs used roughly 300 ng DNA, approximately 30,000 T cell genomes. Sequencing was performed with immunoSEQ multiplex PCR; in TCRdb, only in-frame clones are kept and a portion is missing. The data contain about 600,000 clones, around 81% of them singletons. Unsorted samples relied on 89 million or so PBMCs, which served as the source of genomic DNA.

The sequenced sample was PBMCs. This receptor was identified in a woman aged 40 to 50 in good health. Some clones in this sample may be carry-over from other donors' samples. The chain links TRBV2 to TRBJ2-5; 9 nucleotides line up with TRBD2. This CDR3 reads CASSEQVAGVKETQYF. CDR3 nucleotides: TGTGCCAGCAGTGAACAGGTAGCGGGAGTAAAGGAGACCCAGTACTTC.